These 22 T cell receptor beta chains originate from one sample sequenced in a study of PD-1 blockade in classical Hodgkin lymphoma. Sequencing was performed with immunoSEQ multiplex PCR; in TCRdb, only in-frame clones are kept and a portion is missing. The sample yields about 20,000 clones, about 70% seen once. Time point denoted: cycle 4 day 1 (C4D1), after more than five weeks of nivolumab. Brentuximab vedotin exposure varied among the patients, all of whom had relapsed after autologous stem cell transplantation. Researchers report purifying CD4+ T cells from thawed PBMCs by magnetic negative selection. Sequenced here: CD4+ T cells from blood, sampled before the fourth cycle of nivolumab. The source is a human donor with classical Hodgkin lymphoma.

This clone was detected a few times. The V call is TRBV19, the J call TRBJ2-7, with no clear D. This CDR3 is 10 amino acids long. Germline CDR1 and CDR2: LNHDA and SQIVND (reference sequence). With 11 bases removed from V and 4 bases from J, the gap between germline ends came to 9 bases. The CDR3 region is CAADPYEQYF. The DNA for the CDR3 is TGTGCCGCAGACCCGTACGAGCAGTACTTC.

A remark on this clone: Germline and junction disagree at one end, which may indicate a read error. DNA for the CDR3: TGTGCCAGCAGGGAAGGAACTGGGGCCAACGTCCTGACTTTC. It translates to CASREGTGANVLTF. The chain links TRBV6-1 to TRBJ2-6; no clear D. From germline, CDR1 is MNHNS and CDR2 SASEGT. This CDR3 is built from 14 residues.

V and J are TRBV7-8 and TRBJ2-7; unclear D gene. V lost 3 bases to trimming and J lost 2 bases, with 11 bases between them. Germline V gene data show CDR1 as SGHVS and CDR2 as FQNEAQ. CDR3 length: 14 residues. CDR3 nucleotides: TGTGCCAGCAGCTTTCAGGAAAATGCCTACGAGCAGTACTTC. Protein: CASSFQENAYEQYF.

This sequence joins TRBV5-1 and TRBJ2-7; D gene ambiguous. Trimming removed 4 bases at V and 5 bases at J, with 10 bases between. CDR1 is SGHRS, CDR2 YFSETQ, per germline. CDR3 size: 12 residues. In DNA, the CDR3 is TGCGCCAGCAGCAGGGTCAGGAACGAGCAGTACTTC. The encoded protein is CASSRVRNEQYF.

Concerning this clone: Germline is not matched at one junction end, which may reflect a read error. The CDR3 loop reads CASSLTLGTAGRF. The CDR3 nucleotides are TGTGCCAGTAGTCTTACCCTTGGGACAGCCGGCCGCTTC. The V call is TRBV19, the J call TRBJ1-2; 7 nucleotides align to TRBD1. The CDR3 has 13 amino acids. The V gene's germline CDR1 is LNHDA and CDR2 SQIVND (reference sequence). Full variable domain (remainder filled in from reference TRBV19 and TRBJ1-2): DGGITQSPKYLFRKEGQNVTLSCEQNLNHDAMYWYRQDPGQGLRLIYYSQIVNDFQKGDIAEGYSVSREKKESFPLTVTSAQKNPTAFYLCASSLTLGTAGRFGSGTRLTVV.

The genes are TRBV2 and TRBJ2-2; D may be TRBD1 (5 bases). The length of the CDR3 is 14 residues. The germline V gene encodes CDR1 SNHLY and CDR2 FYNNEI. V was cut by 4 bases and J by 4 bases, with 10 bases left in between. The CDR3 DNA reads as TGTGCCAGCAGTGGAGGCCAGGGCACCGGGGAGCTGTTTTTT. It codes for CASSGGQGTGELFF.

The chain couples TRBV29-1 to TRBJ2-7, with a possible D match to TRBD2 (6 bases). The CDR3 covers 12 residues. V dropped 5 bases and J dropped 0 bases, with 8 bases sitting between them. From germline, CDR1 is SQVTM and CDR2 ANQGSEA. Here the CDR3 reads CSVLGGSYEQYF. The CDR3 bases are TGCAGCGTTTTGGGGGGCTCCTACGAGCAGTACTTC.

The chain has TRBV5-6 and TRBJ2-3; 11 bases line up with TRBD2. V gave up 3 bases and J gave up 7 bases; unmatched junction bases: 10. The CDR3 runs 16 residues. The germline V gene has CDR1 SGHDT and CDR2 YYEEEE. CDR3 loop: CASSSRVSGGAYTQYF. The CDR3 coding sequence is TGTGCCAGCAGCTCCCGGGTTAGCGGGGGGGCTTATACGCAGTATTTT.

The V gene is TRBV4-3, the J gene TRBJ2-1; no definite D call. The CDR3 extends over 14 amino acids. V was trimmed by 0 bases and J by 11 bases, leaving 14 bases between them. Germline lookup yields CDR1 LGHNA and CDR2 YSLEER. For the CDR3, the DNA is TGCGCCAGCAGCCAAGATGACCTCGAGACGCAGCAGTTCTTC. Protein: CASSQDDLETQQFF.

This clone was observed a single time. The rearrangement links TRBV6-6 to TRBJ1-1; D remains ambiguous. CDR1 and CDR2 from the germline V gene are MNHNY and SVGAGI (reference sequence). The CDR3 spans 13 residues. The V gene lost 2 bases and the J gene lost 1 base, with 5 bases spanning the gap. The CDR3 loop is CASSYARNTEAFF. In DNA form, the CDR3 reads TGTGCCAGCAGTTACGCCAGGAACACTGAAGCTTTCTTT.

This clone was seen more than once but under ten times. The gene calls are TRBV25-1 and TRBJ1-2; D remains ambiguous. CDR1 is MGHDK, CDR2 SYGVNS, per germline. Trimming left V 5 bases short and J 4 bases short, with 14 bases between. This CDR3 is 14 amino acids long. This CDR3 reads CASSPHERFYGYTF. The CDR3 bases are TGTGCCAGCAGTCCCCATGAACGATTCTATGGCTACACCTTC.

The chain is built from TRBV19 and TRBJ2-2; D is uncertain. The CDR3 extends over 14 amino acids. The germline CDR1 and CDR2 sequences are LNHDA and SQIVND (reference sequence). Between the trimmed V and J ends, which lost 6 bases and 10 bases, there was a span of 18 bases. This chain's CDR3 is CASRYNLPAEELFF. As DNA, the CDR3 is TGTGCCAGTAGATATAACCTTCCGGCGGAGGAGCTGTTTTTT.

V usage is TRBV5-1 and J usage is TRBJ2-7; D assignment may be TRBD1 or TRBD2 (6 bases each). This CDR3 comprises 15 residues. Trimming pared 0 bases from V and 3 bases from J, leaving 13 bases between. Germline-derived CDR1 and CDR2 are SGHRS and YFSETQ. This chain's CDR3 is CASSLDVGGNYEQYF. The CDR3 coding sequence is TGCGCCAGCAGCTTGGATGTAGGGGGGAACTACGAGCAGTACTTC.

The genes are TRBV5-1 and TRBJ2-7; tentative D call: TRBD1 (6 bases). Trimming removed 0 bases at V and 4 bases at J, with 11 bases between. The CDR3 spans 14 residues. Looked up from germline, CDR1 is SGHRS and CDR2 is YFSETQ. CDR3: CASSLATGLYEQYF. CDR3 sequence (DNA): TGCGCCAGCAGCTTGGCAACAGGGCTTTACGAGCAGTACTTC.

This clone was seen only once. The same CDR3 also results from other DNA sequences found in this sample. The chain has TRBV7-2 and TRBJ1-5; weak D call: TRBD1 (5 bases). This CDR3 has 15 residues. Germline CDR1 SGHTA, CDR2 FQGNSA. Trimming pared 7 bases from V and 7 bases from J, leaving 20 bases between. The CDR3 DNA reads TGTGCCAGCAAGGAGCAGAGGGGCCCGGGCCAGCCCCAGCATTTT. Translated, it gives CASKEQRGPGQPQHF.

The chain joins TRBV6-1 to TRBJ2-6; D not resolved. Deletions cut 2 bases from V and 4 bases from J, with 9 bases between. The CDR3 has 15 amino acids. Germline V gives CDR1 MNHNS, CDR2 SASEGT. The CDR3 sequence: CASSEPSTGANVLTF. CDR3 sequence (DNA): TGTGCCAGCAGTGAACCTTCAACCGGGGCCAACGTCCTGACTTTC.

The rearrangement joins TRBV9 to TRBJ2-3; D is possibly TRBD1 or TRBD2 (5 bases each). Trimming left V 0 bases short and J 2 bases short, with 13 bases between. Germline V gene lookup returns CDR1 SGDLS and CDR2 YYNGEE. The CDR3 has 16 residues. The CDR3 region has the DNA TGTGCCAGCAGCGTAGAGTCAGGGACGGTCACAGATACGCAGTATTTT. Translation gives CASSVESGTVTDTQYF.

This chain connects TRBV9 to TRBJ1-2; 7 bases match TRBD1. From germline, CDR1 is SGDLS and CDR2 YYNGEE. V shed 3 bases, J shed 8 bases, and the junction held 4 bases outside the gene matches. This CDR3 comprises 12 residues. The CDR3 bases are TGTGCCAGCAGCGGACAGGGCACCGGCTACACCTTC. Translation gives CASSGQGTGYTF. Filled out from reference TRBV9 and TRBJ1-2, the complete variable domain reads DSGVTQTPKHLITATGQRVTLRCSPRSGDLSVYWYQQSLDQGLQFLIQYYNGEERAKGNILERFSAQQFPDLHSELNLSSLELGDSALYFCASSGQGTGYTFGSGTRLTVV.

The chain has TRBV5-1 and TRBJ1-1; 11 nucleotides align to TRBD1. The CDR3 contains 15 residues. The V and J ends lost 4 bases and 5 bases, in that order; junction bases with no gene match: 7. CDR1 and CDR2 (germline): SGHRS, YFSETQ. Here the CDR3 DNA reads TGCGCCAGCAGCCGGACGGGACAGGGGGTTACTGAAGCTTTCTTT. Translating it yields CASSRTGQGVTEAFF.

CDR3 DNA sequence: TGTGCCAGCGGGGGGAGTGCAACTAATGAAAAACTGTTTTTT. This gives the protein CASGGSATNEKLFF. The chain recombines TRBV27 with TRBJ1-4; tentatively, D is TRBD1 (5 bases). CDR1 MNHEY and CDR2 SMNVEV come from the germline V gene (reference sequence). The CDR3 extends over 14 amino acids. Trimming removed 8 bases at V and 0 bases at J, with 10 bases between.

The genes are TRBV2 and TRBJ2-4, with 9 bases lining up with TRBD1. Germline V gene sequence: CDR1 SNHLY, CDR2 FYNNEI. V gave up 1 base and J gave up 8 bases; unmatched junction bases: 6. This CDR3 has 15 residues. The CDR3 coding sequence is TGTGCCAGCAGTGAAGTGGGACAGGGAGGGTACATTCAGTACTTC. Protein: CASSEVGQGGYIQYF.

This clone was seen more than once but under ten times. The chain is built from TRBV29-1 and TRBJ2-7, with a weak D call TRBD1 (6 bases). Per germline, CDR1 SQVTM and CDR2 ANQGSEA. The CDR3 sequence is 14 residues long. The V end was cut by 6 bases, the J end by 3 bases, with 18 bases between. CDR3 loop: CSVEVRDTIYEQYF. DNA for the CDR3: TGCAGCGTCGAGGTAAGGGACACAATCTACGAGCAGTACTTC.